This entry features one T cell receptor (beta chain) sequence. CDR1 is ENHRY, CDR2 SYGVKD, per germline. The CDR3 length is 12 residues. The ends were cut back, 5 bases at V and 5 bases at J, with 7 bases in the middle. There were TCR beta CDR3 regions amplified from RNA transcripts. A first-round RT-PCR of the TCR CDR3 used the HTBI primer set. TCRdb fed the multiplex PCR reads into MiXCR, producing one record per CDR3 protein. The sample records 750,000 to 900,000 distinct CDR3 sequences, 38% being singletons. This sample stems from a study of T cells in Graves' hyperthyroidism and ophthalmopathy. V usage is TRBV10-3 and J usage is TRBJ1-5; D remains unclear. Sequences were obtained from blood. The clonotype comes from a man aged 18 to 30 with Graves' hyperthyroidism. In DNA form, the CDR3 reads TGTGCCATCAGTAACCCAGATCAGCCCCAGCATTTT. Residues: CAISNPDQPQHF.